This T cell receptor (beta chain) was sequenced during a study of radiotherapy plus CTLA-4 blockade in lung cancer. Study summary: For about 19% of patients, objective responses occurred, and around 31% had disease control.

Worth noting for this clone: What it binds is not known.

Some clones are missing from TCRdb's copy, which holds only in-frame ones; the method was immunoSEQ multiplex PCR. Altogether 75,000 to 80,000 clones are present, roughly 86% being singletons, with the ten largest covering 0.87%. The J segment lost 1 base and the V segment lost 8 bases, leaving 9 bases of the junction unmatched. The CDR3 length is 16 residues. Germline loops: CDR1 SNHLY, CDR2 FYNNEI. Broader study findings: Researchers report tumor-derived TCR clones expanding in blood after radiotherapy plus ipilimumab. Alongside interferon-beta, early blood T cell clone dynamics were reportedly the best predictor of response.

V and J are TRBV2 and TRBJ2-3; TRBD2 agrees at 10 bases. The TCR originated in a human donor with non-small cell lung cancer who had stable disease on radiotherapy plus ipilimumab. The specimen comprised peripheral blood, sampled from a patient treated with radiotherapy plus ipilimumab. In DNA, the CDR3 is TGTGCCAGCTGGGCTAGCGGGAGAGTCGGCACAGATACGCAGTATTTT. It is translated as CASWASGRVGTDTQYF.